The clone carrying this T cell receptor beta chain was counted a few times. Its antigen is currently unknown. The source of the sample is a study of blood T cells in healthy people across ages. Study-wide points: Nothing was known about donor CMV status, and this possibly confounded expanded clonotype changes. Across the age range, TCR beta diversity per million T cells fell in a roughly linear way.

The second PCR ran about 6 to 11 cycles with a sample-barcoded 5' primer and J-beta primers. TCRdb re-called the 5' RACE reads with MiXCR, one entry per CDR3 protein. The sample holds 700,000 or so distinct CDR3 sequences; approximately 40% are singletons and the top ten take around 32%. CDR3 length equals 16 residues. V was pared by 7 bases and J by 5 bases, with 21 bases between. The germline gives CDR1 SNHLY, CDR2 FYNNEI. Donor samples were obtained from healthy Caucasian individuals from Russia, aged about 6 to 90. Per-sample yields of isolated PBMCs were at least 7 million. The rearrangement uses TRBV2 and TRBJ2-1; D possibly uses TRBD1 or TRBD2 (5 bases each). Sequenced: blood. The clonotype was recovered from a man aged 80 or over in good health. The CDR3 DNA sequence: TGTGCCAGCACGTTAAGACGGGGCCCTACAAACAATGAGCAGTTCTTC. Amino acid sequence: CASTLRRGPTNNEQFF. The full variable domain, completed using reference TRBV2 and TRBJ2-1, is EPEVTQTPSHQVTQMGQEVILRCVPISNHLYFYWYRQILGQKVEFLVSFYNNEISEKSEIFDDQFSVERPDGSNFTLKIRSTKLEDSAMYFCASTLRRGPTNNEQFFGPGTRLTVL.